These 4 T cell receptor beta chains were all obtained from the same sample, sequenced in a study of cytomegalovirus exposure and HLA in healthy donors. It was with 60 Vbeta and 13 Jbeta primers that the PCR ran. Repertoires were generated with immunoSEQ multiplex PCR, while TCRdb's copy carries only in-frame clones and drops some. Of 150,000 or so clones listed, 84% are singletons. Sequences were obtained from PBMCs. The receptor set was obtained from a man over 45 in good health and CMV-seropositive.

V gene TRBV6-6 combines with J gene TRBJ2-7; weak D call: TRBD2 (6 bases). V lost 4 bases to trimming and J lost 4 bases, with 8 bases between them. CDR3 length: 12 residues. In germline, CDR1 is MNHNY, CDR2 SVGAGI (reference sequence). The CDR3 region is CASSSRGYEQYV. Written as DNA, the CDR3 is TGTGCCAGCAGTTCTCGGGGGTACGAGCAGTACGTC.

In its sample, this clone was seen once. Here the CDR3 DNA reads TGTGCCAGCAGCGTAGAGAAGGAGCGGCAACGCACAGATACGCAGTATTTT. Amino acid sequence: CASSVEKERQRTDTQYF. The chain links TRBV9 to TRBJ2-3; D might be TRBD2 (5 bases). Trimming removed 0 bases at V and 1 base at J, with 15 bases between. This CDR3 has 17 amino acids. Germline lookup yields CDR1 SGDLS and CDR2 YYNGEE.

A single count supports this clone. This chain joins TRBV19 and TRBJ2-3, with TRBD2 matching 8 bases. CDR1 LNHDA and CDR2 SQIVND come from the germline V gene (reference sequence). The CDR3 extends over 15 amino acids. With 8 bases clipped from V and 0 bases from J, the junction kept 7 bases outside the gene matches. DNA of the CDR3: TGTGCCAGTTCCGTGGGCGGGGGGAGCACAGATACGCAGTATTTT. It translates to CASSVGGGSTDTQYF.

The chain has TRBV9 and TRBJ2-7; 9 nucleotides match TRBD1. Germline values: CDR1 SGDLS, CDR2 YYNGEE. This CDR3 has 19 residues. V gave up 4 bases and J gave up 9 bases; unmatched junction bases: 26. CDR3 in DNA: TGTGCCAGCAGCCCCCGTAGTATCGAGCCGGGACAGGGCGTTGATGGGCAGTACTTC. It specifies CASSPRSIEPGQGVDGQYF.